Here is one T cell receptor beta chain with its context. The antigen remains unidentified. One base away lies a much larger clone, so this may be a sequencing read error. CDR1 is GTSNPN, CDR2 SVGIG, per germline (reference sequence). This CDR3 is 11 amino acids long. The data are from a study of CD8+CD57+ T cells in acquired aplastic anemia. About the study: Sorted CD4+ plus CD8+ cells gave DNA averaging roughly 3 ug. Healthy donor sequencing depth: some 10 million CD4+, roughly 12 million CD8+ reads. Study-wide results and limits: The same twenty-nine CD8+ CDR3 sequences occurred in patients and in controls.

Genomic DNA templated the TCR beta VDJ and CDR3 profiling. TCRdb reprocessed the reads with MiXCR, giving one entry per CDR3 protein. In the table there are about 150,000 distinct CDR3 sequences, around 41% of which are singletons. Sequencing was carried out using sorted CD4+, CD8+, or CD8+CD57+ T cells (not recorded which) from PBMCs. This clonotype was obtained from a human donor in good health, serving as a control. The V and J genes are TRBV30 and TRBJ1-2; D remains unclear. This CDR3 is CAWSSGYGCTF. CDR3 sequence (DNA): TGTGCCTGGTCTTCAGGCTATGGCTGCACCTTC.